Here is one T cell receptor (beta chain) with its context. Its antigen is unknown. This entry is derived from a study of T cell repertoires in cytomegalovirus infection. Background on the study: HLA-C-restricted CMV epitopes, recently identified, and well-studied HLA-B-restricted ones were used by the study. Based on public TCR beta signatures, there were indications of CMV infection and of a matching HLA type. Broader study findings: Summed frequency of shared TCR beta families picked out CMV carriers who also had the relevant HLA. The ex vivo response showed dominance by HLA-C-restricted CMV-specific TCR beta clonotypes.

Between the trimmed V and J ends, which lost 1 base and 8 bases, there was a span of 14 bases. The CDR3 is 15 amino acids. CDR1 SGHDN and CDR2 FVKESK come from the germline V gene. TCRdb reprocessed the reads via MiXCR and lists one record per CDR3 protein. This table has roughly 920,000 distinct CDR3 sequences, roughly 30% appearing once. This clonotype was obtained from a human donor in good health (CMV status not recorded). Some clones in this sample may be carry-over from other donors' samples. V and J are TRBV14 and TRBJ1-4, with TRBD1 as a possible D gene (5 bases). The specimen comprised cultured CD8+ T cells from PBMCs, sampled from culture after CMV antigen stimulation. CDR3 region: CASSQALGGGEKLFF. CDR3 bases: TGTGCCAGCAGCCAAGCTTTAGGTGGGGGAGAAAAACTGTTTTTT.